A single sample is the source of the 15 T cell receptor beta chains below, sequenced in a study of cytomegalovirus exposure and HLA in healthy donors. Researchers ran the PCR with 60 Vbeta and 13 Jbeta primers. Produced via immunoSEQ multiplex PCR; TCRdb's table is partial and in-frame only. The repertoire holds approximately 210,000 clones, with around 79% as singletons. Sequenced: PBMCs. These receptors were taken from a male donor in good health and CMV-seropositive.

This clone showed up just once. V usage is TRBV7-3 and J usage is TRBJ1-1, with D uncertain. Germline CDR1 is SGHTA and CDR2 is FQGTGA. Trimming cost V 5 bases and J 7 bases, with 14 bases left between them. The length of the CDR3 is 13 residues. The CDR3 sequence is CASSPNNRNEAFF. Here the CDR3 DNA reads TGTGCCAGCAGCCCCAATAACAGAAATGAAGCTTTCTTT. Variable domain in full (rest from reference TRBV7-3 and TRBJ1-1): GAGVSQTPSNKVTEKGKYVELRCDPISGHTALYWYRQSLGQGPEFLIYFQGTGAADDSGLPNDRFFAVRPEGSVSTLKIQRTERGDSAVYLCASSPNNRNEAFFGQGTRLTVV.

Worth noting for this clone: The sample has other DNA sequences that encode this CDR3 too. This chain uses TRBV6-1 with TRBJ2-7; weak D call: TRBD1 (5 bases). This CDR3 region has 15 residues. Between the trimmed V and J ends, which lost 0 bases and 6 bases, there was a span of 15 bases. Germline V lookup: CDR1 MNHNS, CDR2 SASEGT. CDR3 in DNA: TGTGCCAGCAGTGAAGCGATCCAGGGTGGGTCCGAGCAGTACTTC. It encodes CASSEAIQGGSEQYF.

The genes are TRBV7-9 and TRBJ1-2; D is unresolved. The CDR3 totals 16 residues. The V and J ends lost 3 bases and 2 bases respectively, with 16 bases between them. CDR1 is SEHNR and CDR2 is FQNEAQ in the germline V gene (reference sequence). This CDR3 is CASSFQADTFNYGYTF. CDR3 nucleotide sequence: TGTGCCAGCAGCTTCCAAGCCGACACATTCAACTATGGCTACACCTTC.

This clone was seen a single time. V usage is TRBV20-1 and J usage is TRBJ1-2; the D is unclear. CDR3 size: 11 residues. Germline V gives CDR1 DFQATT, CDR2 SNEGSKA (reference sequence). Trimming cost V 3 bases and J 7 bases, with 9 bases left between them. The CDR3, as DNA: TGCAGTGCTAGTGGCGGCAGTGGCTACACCTTC. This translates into CSASGGSGYTF.

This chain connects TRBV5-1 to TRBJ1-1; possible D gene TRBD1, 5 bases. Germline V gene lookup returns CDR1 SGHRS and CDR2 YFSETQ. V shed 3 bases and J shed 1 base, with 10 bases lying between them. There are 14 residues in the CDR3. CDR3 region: CASSWGVENTEAFF. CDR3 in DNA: TGCGCCAGCAGCTGGGGGGTAGAGAACACTGAAGCTTTCTTT. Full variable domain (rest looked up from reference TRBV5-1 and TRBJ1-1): KAGVTQTPRYLIKTRGQQVTLSCSPISGHRSVSWYQQTPGQGLQFLFEYFSETQRNKGNFPGRFSGRQFSNSRSEMNVSTLELGDSALYLCASSWGVENTEAFFGQGTRLTVV.

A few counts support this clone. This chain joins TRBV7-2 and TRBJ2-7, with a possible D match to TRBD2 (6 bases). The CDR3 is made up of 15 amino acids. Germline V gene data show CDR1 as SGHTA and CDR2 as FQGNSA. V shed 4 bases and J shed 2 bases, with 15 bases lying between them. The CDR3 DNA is TGTGCCAGCAGCTCTCGGGGCGGGACCCCCTACGAGCAGTACTTC. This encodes CASSSRGGTPYEQYF.

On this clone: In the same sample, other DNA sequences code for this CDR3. The CDR3 DNA reads as TGCGCCAGCAGCTTGGAAGGAGGTGGTGGAAACACCATATATTTT. It specifies CASSLEGGGGNTIYF. The chain has TRBV5-1 and TRBJ1-3, with no clear D. V was cut by 0 bases and J by 3 bases, with 10 bases left in between. The CDR3 covers 15 residues. The germline V gene has CDR1 SGHRS and CDR2 YFSETQ.

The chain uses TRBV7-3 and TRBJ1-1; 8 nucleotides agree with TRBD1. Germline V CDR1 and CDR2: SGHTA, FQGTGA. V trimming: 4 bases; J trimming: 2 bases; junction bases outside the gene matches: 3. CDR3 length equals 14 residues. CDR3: CASSSGQGNTEAFF. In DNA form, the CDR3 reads TGTGCCAGCAGCTCTGGACAGGGCAACACTGAAGCTTTCTTT.

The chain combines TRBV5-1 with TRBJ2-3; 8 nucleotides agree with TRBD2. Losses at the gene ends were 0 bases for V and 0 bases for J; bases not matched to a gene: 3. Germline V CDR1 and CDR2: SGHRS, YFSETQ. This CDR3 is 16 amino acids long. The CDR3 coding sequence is TGCGCCAGCAGCTTGGCGGCTAGCGGGAGCACAGATACGCAGTATTTT. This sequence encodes CASSLAASGSTDTQYF.

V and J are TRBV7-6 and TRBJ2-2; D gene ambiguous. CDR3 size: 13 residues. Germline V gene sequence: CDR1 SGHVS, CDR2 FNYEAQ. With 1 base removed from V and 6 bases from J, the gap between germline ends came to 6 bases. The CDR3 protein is CASSLGQAGELFF. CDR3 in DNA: TGTGCCAGCAGCTTAGGGCAGGCCGGGGAGCTGTTTTTT. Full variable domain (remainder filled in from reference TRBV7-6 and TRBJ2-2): GAGVSQSPRYKVTKRGQDVALRCDPISGHVSLYWYRQALGQGPEFLTYFNYEAQQDKSGLPNDRFSAERPEGSISTLTIQRTEQRDSAMYRCASSLGQAGELFFGEGSRLTVL.

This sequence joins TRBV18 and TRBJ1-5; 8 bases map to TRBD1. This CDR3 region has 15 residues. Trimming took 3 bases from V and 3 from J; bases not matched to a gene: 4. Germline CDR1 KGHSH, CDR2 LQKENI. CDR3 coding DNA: TGTGCCAGCTCACCCGGGACAGGCAACAATCAGCCCCAGCATTTT. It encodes CASSPGTGNNQPQHF.

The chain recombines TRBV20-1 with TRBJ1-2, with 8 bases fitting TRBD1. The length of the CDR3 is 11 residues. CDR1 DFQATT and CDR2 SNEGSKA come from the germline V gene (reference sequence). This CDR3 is CRPGQDYGYTF. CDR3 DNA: TGCAGGCCGGGACAGGACTATGGCTACACCTTC.

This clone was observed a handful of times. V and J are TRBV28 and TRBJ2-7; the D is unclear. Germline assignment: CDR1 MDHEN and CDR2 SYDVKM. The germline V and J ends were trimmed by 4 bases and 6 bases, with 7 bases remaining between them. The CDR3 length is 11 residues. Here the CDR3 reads CASSWYGEQYF. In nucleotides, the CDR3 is TGTGCCAGCAGTTGGTACGGCGAGCAGTACTTC. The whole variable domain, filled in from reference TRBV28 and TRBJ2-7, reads DVKVTQSSRYLVKRTGEKVFLECVQDMDHENMFWYRQDPGLGLRLIYFSYDVKMKEKGDIPEGYSVSREKKERFSLILESASTNQTSMYLCASSWYGEQYFGPGTRLTVT.

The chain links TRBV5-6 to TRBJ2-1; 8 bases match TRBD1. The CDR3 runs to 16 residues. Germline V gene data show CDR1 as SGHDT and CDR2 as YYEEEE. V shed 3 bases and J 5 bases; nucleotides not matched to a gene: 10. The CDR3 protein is CASSSRTRTGNNEQFF. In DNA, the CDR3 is TGTGCCAGCAGCTCGCGGACCCGGACAGGGAACAATGAGCAGTTCTTC.

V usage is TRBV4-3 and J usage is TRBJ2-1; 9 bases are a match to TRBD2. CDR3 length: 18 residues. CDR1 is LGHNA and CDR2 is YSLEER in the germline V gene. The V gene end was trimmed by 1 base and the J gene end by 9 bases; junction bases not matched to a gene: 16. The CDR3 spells CASSQAYRRGGAAGEQFF. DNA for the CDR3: TGCGCCAGCAGCCAAGCTTATAGGCGGGGGGGCGCAGCTGGTGAGCAGTTCTTC.